The clone carrying this TCR beta chain was detected ten times or more. RNA transcripts yielded amplified TCR beta CDR3 regions. During a first-round RT-PCR of the TCR CDR3, the HTBI primer set was used. MiXCR was run by TCRdb on the multiplex PCR reads, yielding one entry per CDR3 protein. The sample has about 360,000 distinct CDR3 sequences, 15% to 20% seen once. The data belong to a study of T cells in Graves' hyperthyroidism and ophthalmopathy. Germline V CDR1 and CDR2: MNHNS, SASEGT. The CDR3 length is 14 residues. Trimming took 6 bases from V and 0 from J, leaving 12 bases between them. The chain joins TRBV6-1 to TRBJ2-7; a weak D match, TRBD1 (5 bases). The sequenced material came from blood. This clonotype was obtained from a woman aged 18-35 years with Graves' hyperthyroidism. The CDR3 nucleotides are TGTGCCAGCAGGACCGCCCAGGGCTCCTACGAGCAGTACTTC. This codes for CASRTAQGSYEQYF.